Sequencing of this T cell receptor (beta chain) was carried out in a study of T-cell reconstitution after alpha-beta-depleted transplantation in children. For this clonotype: No antigen is known for it.

Overall study results and limits: T-cell numbers and diversity, one year after transplant, stemmed largely from T cells that were newly produced. Reportedly, alpha-beta T cells present about two months post-transplant originated from several hundred expanded clones of graft origin. Recipient T cells and thymic progenitors that survived were the source of the high TCRbeta diversity seen at day 60 in some patients.

It was with unique molecular identifiers that the TCRbeta library was prepared. In TCRdb, the PCR reads were re-called with MiXCR into one record per CDR3 protein. The data show about 610,000 distinct CDR3 sequences, roughly 30% seen once. The V and J ends lost 3 bases and 4 bases, in that order; junction bases with no gene match: 4. This CDR3 comprises 15 residues. Germline values: CDR1 SGHRS, CDR2 YFSETQ. The sequence came from a boy younger than two with Wiskott-Aldrich syndrome, due to receive a stem cell transplant. The rearrangement joins TRBV5-1 to TRBJ2-2; TRBD1 aligns across 9 bases. Sample: PBMCs, taken before TCRalphabeta/CD19-depleted stem cell transplant. The CDR3: CASSWGTGTTGELFF. The CDR3 DNA sequence: TGCGCCAGCAGCTGGGGGACAGGGACCACCGGGGAGCTGTTTTTT.